The entry that follows covers one TCR beta chain sequence. Its antigen is still unknown. Germline loops: CDR1 MGHRA, CDR2 YSYEKL. The CDR3 runs 14 residues. The source of the sample is a study of cytomegalovirus exposure and HLA in healthy donors. Study results and limitations: Analyzed later, association rates of TCRs varied across HLA loci, with DRB1 most and HLA-C fewest. Generally TCR sequences proved uncommon, though certain public TCRs appeared in numerous donors. An observed cluster of highly shared sequence variants was recorded as a likely sequencing artifact. A missense variant in DCLRE1C was later tied to TCR beta V- and J-gene trimming.

The PCR was carried out with 60 Vbeta primers and 13 Jbeta primers. Sequencing was performed with immunoSEQ multiplex PCR; in TCRdb, only in-frame clones are kept and a portion is missing. This table holds around 150,000 clones, almost 80% found once. The source material was PBMCs. This chain links TRBV4-1 with TRBJ2-5, with D perhaps TRBD2 (6 bases). The DNA end is a closer match to TRBJ2-7, so the J assignment may be wrong. The source of this sequence is a man aged 18 to 30 in good health and CMV-seropositive. In DNA form, the CDR3 reads TGCGCCAGCAGCAAGGAGGGATGGGAGTACGAGCAGTACTTC. The encoded protein is CASSKEGWEYEQYF.